A selection of T cell receptor beta chains follows, all from one sample in a study of cytomegalovirus exposure and HLA in healthy donors. Measured with immunoSEQ multiplex PCR; TCRdb has only the in-frame clones, and not every one. In the table there are about 120,000 clones, 75% to 90% of which are singletons. The sample consisted of PBMCs. The receptors shown here come from a man aged 18 to 30 in good health and CMV-seropositive. CDR3s include the opening cysteine and the closing phenylalanine or tryptophan.

j_gene: TRBJ2-1; v_gene: TRBV5-1; CDR3aa: CASSLGSGGAGSYNEQFF
j_gene: TRBJ1-2; v_gene: TRBV29-1; CDR3aa: CSVDPGDLPFEGYTF
j_gene: TRBJ1-1; v_gene: TRBV15; CDR3aa: CATSREGQVTEAFF
j_gene: TRBJ1-5; v_gene: TRBV2; CDR3aa: CASSEDRGQPQHF
j_gene: TRBJ1-2; v_gene: TRBV6-5; CDR3aa: CASSYGPTGALYGYTF
j_gene: TRBJ2-1; v_gene: TRBV7-6; CDR3aa: CASSSQTSGGARNEQFF
j_gene: TRBJ1-1; v_gene: TRBV5-1; CDR3aa: CASSFNMNTEAFF
j_gene: TRBJ2-7; v_gene: TRBV5-6; CDR3aa: CASSLPGIYEQYF
j_gene: TRBJ1-2; v_gene: TRBV4-1; CDR3aa: CASSLTPDIPRNYGYTF
j_gene: TRBJ1-5; v_gene: TRBV28; CDR3aa: CASSETGVQPQHF
j_gene: TRBJ2-2; v_gene: TRBV5-1; CDR3aa: CASSLVSGVLTGELFF
j_gene: TRBJ2-5; v_gene: TRBV5-6; CDR3aa: CASSLLRGLETQYF
j_gene: TRBJ2-5; v_gene: TRBV6-1; CDR3aa: CASSTPTVYQETQYF
j_gene: TRBJ1-4; v_gene: TRBV27; CDR3aa: CASSPFTGSDEKLFF
j_gene: TRBJ1-2; v_gene: TRBV15; CDR3aa: CATSSQRAGANYGYTF
j_gene: TRBJ1-2; v_gene: TRBV2; CDR3aa: CATRDYYGYTF
j_gene: TRBJ2-1; v_gene: TRBV28; CDR3aa: CASNPGQGVYNEQFF
j_gene: TRBJ2-5; v_gene: TRBV10-3; CDR3aa: CAISESRGLETQYF
j_gene: TRBJ1-1; v_gene: TRBV6-5; CDR3aa: CASSYWSTEAFF
j_gene: TRBJ2-1; v_gene: TRBV5-4; CDR3aa: CASSLDSMTYNEQFF
j_gene: TRBJ1-2; v_gene: TRBV9; CDR3aa: CASSSQEGEGYTF
j_gene: TRBJ1-1; v_gene: TRBV14; CDR3aa: CASSQEHLSVEGWYMGTAEAFF
j_gene: TRBJ2-3; v_gene: TRBV28; CDR3aa: CASSSWTGGIDTQYF
j_gene: TRBJ2-7; v_gene: TRBV11-2; CDR3aa: CASSLGLGVSYEQYF
j_gene: TRBJ2-7; v_gene: TRBV7-9; CDR3aa: CASSRHPDFEQYF
j_gene: TRBJ2-7; v_gene: TRBV5-1; CDR3aa: CASSRAGGSYEQYF
j_gene: TRBJ2-3; v_gene: TRBV9; CDR3aa: CASSVDGQAFTDTQYF
j_gene: TRBJ1-2; v_gene: TRBV29-1; CDR3aa: CSVEGVGQELGGYTF
j_gene: TRBJ1-1; v_gene: TRBV29-1; CDR3aa: CSIYGLGRGNTEAFF
j_gene: TRBJ2-6; v_gene: TRBV4-1; CDR3aa: CASSQGETASGANVLTF
j_gene: TRBJ2-2; v_gene: TRBV5-4; CDR3aa: CASSLSPGGYTGELFF
j_gene: TRBJ1-2; v_gene: TRBV27; CDR3aa: CASSKDRDNYGYTF